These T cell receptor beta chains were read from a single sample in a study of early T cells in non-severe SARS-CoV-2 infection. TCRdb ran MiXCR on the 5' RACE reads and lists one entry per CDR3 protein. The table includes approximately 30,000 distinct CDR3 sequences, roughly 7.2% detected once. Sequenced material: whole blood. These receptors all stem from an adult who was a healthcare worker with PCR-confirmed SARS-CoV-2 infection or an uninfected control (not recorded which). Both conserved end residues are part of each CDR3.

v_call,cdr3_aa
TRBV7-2,CASSQRQGGSYEQYF
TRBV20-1,CSANPLGIGGDYEQYF
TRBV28,CASSFDRVGDNEQFF
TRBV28,CASSRGSNYGYTF
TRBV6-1,CATRDINSPLHF
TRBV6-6,CASTPGQGNGNTIYF
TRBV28,CASSLRQGSTEAFF
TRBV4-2,CASSQAGRGDEQFF
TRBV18,CASSQGTGPYEQYF
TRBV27,CASSLRPRGTDTQYF
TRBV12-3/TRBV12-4,CASSLREGYYEQYF
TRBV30,CAWSVHPGDTQYF
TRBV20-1,CSAPLGNRGGKLFF
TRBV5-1,CASSLQGRNTGELFF
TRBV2,CASRRLAGANTGELFF
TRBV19,CASTHPLAGGNEQFF
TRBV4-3,CASSQGGSTDTQYF
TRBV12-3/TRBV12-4,CASSSGTGYNVLTF
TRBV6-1,CATRRGPGDGNTIYF
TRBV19,CASRWDFNQPQHF
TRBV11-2,CASSSRQGDEKLFF
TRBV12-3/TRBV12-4,CASSWGGLSGTQYF
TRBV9,CASSASGGKETQYF
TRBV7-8,CASSPRRVWATYEQYF
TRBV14,CASSSTGVETQYF
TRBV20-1,CSARNPAVESYTF
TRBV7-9,CASSYPPWDEQYF
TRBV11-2,CASSLGTPGLREKLFF
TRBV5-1,CASSLAITGGSLFTDTQYF
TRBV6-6,CASRGPGTHQPQHF
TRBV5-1,CASSSFTGVNTGELFF
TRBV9,CASSVADPGTRNTGELFF
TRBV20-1,CSARGTSGGSSSYEQYF